The 17 T cell receptor beta chains below were found in one sample sequenced in a study of regulatory T cells in long-lasting Graves disease listed by TCRdb under 2021. Libraries were constructed by multiplex PCR. This sample was sequenced with an Illumina HiSeq 4000. iRepertoire HTBI primers and Arm-PCR amplification of CDR3 regions were used to construct TCR beta libraries. The public reads were quality trimmed at Q25 with fastp and then assembled into clones with MiXCR by TCRdb, keeping productive beta chains. Duplicate CDR3 protein sequences are folded into a single record with the most common DNA and genes. The sample table lists about 420,000 distinct CDR3 sequences, around 15% of them with a count of one. The ten largest clones capture 23% of the sample. The time point label, as the study defines it: newly diagnosed GD, antithyroid drugs for less than 3 months. RNA was extracted from PBMCs in TRIzol for both TCR sequencing and RNA sequencing.

The sample was also linked to a second study, of T cells in Graves' hyperthyroidism and ophthalmopathy.

This specimen consisted of peripheral blood mononuclear cells (PBMCs), obtained at new diagnosis, from a patient treated with antithyroid drugs. The receptors stem from a woman aged 18 to 35 with Graves disease. Donor details come from another sample of the same person, matched by shared clones.

This clonotype was seen a handful of times. CDR3 sequence reads: CASNILNRGWCETQYF. The CDR3 coding sequence is TGTGCCAGCAACATACTGAATCGAGGGTGGTGCGAGACCCAGTACTTC. This chain uses TRBV6-1 with TRBJ2-3; possible D gene TRBD2, 5 bases. The tail of the sequence fits TRBJ2-5 better, so the J call may be wrong. The length of the CDR3 is 16 residues. Per germline, CDR1 MNHNS and CDR2 SASEGT.

On this clonotype itself: Germline is not matched at one junction end, which may reflect a read error. V and J are TRBV5-1 and TRBJ2-2; TRBD2 aligns across 11 bases. There are 15 residues in the CDR3. Germline V gene lookup returns CDR1 SGHRS and CDR2 YFSETQ. CDR3 loop: CASSFGTSGTGELFF. DNA of the CDR3: TGTGCCAGCAGCTTCGGGACTAGCGGCACCGGGGAGCTGTTTTTT.

This clonotype was observed at least ten times. J is TRBJ2-1 and V is TRBV19; D gene uncertain. The V gene lost 1 base and the J gene lost 5 bases, with 6 bases spanning the gap. The CDR3 runs to 13 residues. Germline V lookup: CDR1 LNHDA, CDR2 SQIVND (reference sequence). Here the CDR3 reads CASSIGVNNEQFF. CDR3 bases: TGTGCCAGTAGTATAGGCGTGAACAATGAGCAGTTCTTC.

CDR3 DNA sequence: TGTGCCAGCAGCTTTTGGGTACGGGGGGACACTGAAGCTTTCTTT. Amino acid sequence: CASSFWVRGDTEAFF. The rearrangement uses TRBV5-6 and TRBJ1-1; a possible D gene is TRBD1 (5 bases). The CDR3 loop spans 15 amino acids. In germline, CDR1 is SGHDT, CDR2 YYEEEE. V gave up 2 bases and J gave up 3 bases, with 14 bases separating them.

A word on this clonotype: This may be a read error: a much more frequent sequence differs by one nucleotide. The chain recombines TRBV20-1 with TRBJ2-3; perhaps TRBD2 as D (5 bases). Germline loops: CDR1 DFQATT, CDR2 SNEGSKA (reference sequence). V lost 6 bases to trimming and J lost 0 bases, with 13 bases between them. The CDR3 is made up of 14 amino acids. This chain's CDR3 is CSADAGSSTDTQYF. Written as DNA, the CDR3 is TGCAGTGCCGATGCGGGTTCTAGCACAGATACGCAGTATTTT.

The chain links TRBV27 to TRBJ2-5; 7 bases line up with TRBD1. V shed 1 base and J 4 bases; nucleotides not matched to a gene: 3. There are 14 residues in the CDR3. In germline, CDR1 is MNHEY, CDR2 SMNVEV (reference sequence). The CDR3 DNA sequence: TGTGCCAGCAGTTTATACAGGGGCGGAGAGACCCAGTACTTC. It encodes CASSLYRGGETQYF.

This clonotype appeared a few times. The rearrangement uses TRBV6-5 and TRBJ2-5, with D perhaps given as TRBD1 or TRBD2 (6 bases each). CDR1 is MNHEY and CDR2 is SVGAGI in the germline V gene. The CDR3 is 14 amino acids. V lost 2 bases to trimming and J lost 1 base, with 8 bases between them. The DNA of the CDR3 is TGTGCCAGCAGTTACGGGGGGCCCCAAGAGACCCAGTACTTC. Translating gives CASSYGGPQETQYF.

Ten or more counts support this clonotype. The rearrangement joins TRBV12-3 or TRBV12-4 to TRBJ2-5; TRBD2 agrees at 11 bases. V dropped 5 bases and J dropped 8; count of bases not matched to a gene: 7. The CDR3 loop spans 14 amino acids. The CDR3 region is CASSPLAGGRTQYF. The CDR3 DNA reads as TGTGCCAGCAGTCCGCTAGCGGGAGGTCGAACCCAGTACTTC.

The sample holds many counts of this clonotype. This chain uses TRBV2 with TRBJ2-4; D may be TRBD1 (7 bases). Trimming shortened V by 5 bases and J by 8 bases, and 19 bases separated the two germline ends. This CDR3 is built from 15 residues. Germline V gene lookup returns CDR1 SNHLY and CDR2 FYNNEI. CDR3 residues: CASSSGQEGFDIQYF. The CDR3 nucleotides are TGTGCCAGCAGTTCCGGACAGGAGGGGTTCGACATTCAGTACTTC.

The V call is TRBV12-3 or TRBV12-4, the J call TRBJ2-7, with a tentative D call TRBD2 (6 bases). Trimming shortened V by 0 bases and J by 6 bases, and 15 bases separated the two germline ends. The length of the CDR3 is 15 residues. The CDR3 is CASSLAGGRLSEQYF. The CDR3 bases are TGTGCCAGCAGTTTAGCGGGAGGAAGGTTGTCCGAGCAGTACTTC.

This clonotype came up many times. The rearrangement joins TRBV20-1 to TRBJ1-2; D may be TRBD1 (5 bases). CDR3 size: 14 residues. V was trimmed by 0 bases and J by 4 bases, leaving 12 bases between them. CDR1 and CDR2 from the germline V gene are DFQATT and SNEGSKA (reference sequence). CDR3 protein: CSAREFRVPYGYTF. CDR3 coding DNA: TGCAGTGCTAGAGAGTTCAGGGTCCCCTATGGCTACACCTTC.

This clonotype showed up just a few times. The chain joins TRBV12-3 or TRBV12-4 to TRBJ2-7; 7 bases map to TRBD1. The junction had 5 bases not matched to a gene; V was cut back by 7 bases and J by 2 bases. There are 13 residues in the CDR3. The CDR3 DNA reads as TGTGCCAGCAACAGGGGATACCCCTACGAGCAGTACTTC. Its protein is CASNRGYPYEQYF.

J is TRBJ2-1 and V is TRBV28, with 7 bases fitting TRBD1. V was pared by 6 bases and J by 5 bases, with 10 bases of the junction left unmatched. Germline V gene lookup returns CDR1 MDHEN and CDR2 SYDVKM. CDR3 length: 15 amino acids. CDR3 sequence reads: CASRTRGGSDNEQFF. CDR3 coding DNA: TGTGCCAGCAGAACAAGAGGGGGCAGCGACAATGAGCAGTTCTTC.

This clonotype was counted ten times or more. The chain carries TRBV6-5 and TRBJ2-7; D is possibly TRBD1 (6 bases). V gave up 4 bases and J gave up 7 bases, with 20 bases separating them. Germline assignment: CDR1 MNHEY and CDR2 SVGAGI. The CDR3 loop spans 15 amino acids. CDR3 coding DNA: TGTGCCAGCAGTTTCTATGGGATCCAAGGGGGAGAGCAGTACTTC. It encodes CASSFYGIQGGEQYF.

The chain couples TRBV18 to TRBJ2-1; D perhaps matches TRBD1 (6 bases). The CDR3 extends over 15 amino acids. The ends were cut back, 8 bases at V and 4 bases at J, with 18 bases in the middle. The germline gives CDR1 KGHSH, CDR2 LQKENI. DNA of the CDR3: TGTGCCAGCCGGCCGGCCTCTGGACAGTACAATGAGCAGTTCTTC. As protein: CASRPASGQYNEQFF.

This clonotype showed up just once. Here the CDR3 reads CASSPLAGGIQETQYF. CDR3 nucleotide sequence: TGTGCCAGCAGTCCGCTAGCGGGAGGGATCCAAGAGACCCAGTACTTC. The chain is built from TRBV28 and TRBJ2-5, with TRBD2 matching over 12 bases. Unmatched junction bases numbered 5, after V lost 5 bases and J lost 1 base. The CDR3 totals 16 residues. From germline, CDR1 is MDHEN and CDR2 SYDVKM.

This clonotype was counted at least ten times. V and J are TRBV4-1 and TRBJ1-1, with D perhaps TRBD1 (6 bases). CDR1 is MGHRA, CDR2 YSYEKL, per germline. V was shortened by 1 base and J by 2 bases, with 8 bases between the two germline ends. The CDR3 covers 14 residues. CDR3 region: CASSQGRGNTEAFF. In nucleotides, the CDR3 is TGCGCCAGCAGCCAAGGCAGGGGAAACACTGAAGCTTTCTTT.